This T cell receptor (beta chain) came from a study of T cells in Graves' hyperthyroidism and ophthalmopathy. Background on the study: At the time of initial diagnosis and before any treatment, peripheral blood was collected.

Germline values: CDR1 SGHVS, CDR2 FNYEAQ. J was trimmed by 2 bases and V by 6 bases; bases with no gene match: 4. The CDR3 consists of 14 residues. RNA transcripts provided the source from which TCR beta CDR3 regions were amplified. First-round RT-PCR with HTBI primers amplified the TCR CDR3 region. TCRdb independently ran MiXCR on the multiplex PCR reads; one entry per CDR3 protein. The sample has about 580,000 distinct CDR3 sequences, roughly 13% seen once. This clonotype came up a few times. Its antigen is as yet unknown. General study points: The model identified upcoming ophthalmopathy a median roughly 6 months ahead of onset.

The specimen sequenced was blood. The receptor was derived from a woman younger than 45 with Graves' hyperthyroidism that later progressed to Graves' ophthalmopathy. V and J are TRBV7-6 and TRBJ1-3, with 7 bases matching TRBD1. The chain's CDR3 is CASSQTGPGNTIYF. The DNA of the CDR3 is TGTGCCAGCAGTCAGACAGGGCCTGGAAACACCATATATTTT.